This T cell receptor beta chain came from a study of T cell repertoires and HLA-DP antigens. As for the study in general: In vitro CD4+ alloreactivity was against HeLa-presented HLA-DP. Versus self, one alloantigen differed at one groove amino acid, the other at fewer than 13. A couple of male donors and one female donor spanned ages 18-to-29 through 60-to-69.

This clone was counted a few times. Its antigen is not identified. The germline V gene encodes CDR1 ENHRY and CDR2 SYGVKD. With 0 bases clipped from V and 2 bases from J, the junction kept 9 bases outside the gene matches. This CDR3 is built from 17 residues. Libraries were prepared by immunoSEQ multiplex PCR; TCRdb keeps only in-frame clonotypes and omits some of them. The data hold over 60,000 clones, with around three quarters observed a single time. The receptor was isolated from a man in his 60s in good health and CMV-seronegative. The sequenced material came from CD4+ T cells from PBMCs. The chain couples TRBV10-3 to TRBJ2-7; 8 positions agree with TRBD1. This chain's CDR3 is CAISESFGQGRTYEQYF. The CDR3 DNA reads TGTGCCATCAGTGAGTCTTTTGGACAGGGAAGGACCTACGAGCAGTACTTC.